This T cell receptor (beta chain) was found in a study of blood T cell repertoires in COVID-19. Study-wide context: Nucleic acid was either cDNA or gDNA, and it came from T cells, B-cell-depleted T cells, or PBMCs.

Germline V gene lookup returns CDR1 SGHDT and CDR2 YYEEEE. V was trimmed by 4 bases and J by 5 bases, leaving 15 bases between them. The CDR3 runs 15 residues. The data were produced by immunoSEQ multiplex PCR, yet TCRdb's version contains in-frame clones alone and is incomplete. The sample shows 200,000 to 250,000 clones, 80% to 95% of them seen only once. The receptor comes from a man aged 55 to 70 with COVID-19, enrolled during active disease. V and J are TRBV5-6 and TRBJ2-2, with D possibly TRBD2 on 5 matching bases. Sequenced material: peripheral blood. CDR3 protein: CASSREWVRTGELFF. Here the CDR3 DNA reads TGTGCCAGCAGCAGGGAGTGGGTTAGGACCGGGGAGCTGTTTTTT.